This T cell receptor (beta chain) was sequenced for a study of long-term antiretroviral therapy in people with HIV. Whole-study findings and limits: Those clones which expanded before ART made up the dominant part of the repertoire at all time points. The study lacked data on ART adherence, viral resistance or therapy changes.

The CDR3 consists of 14 residues. Germline assignment: CDR1 SGHDT and CDR2 YYEEEE. Trimming shortened V by 0 bases and J by 6 bases, and 12 bases separated the two germline ends. As concerns this clone: Its antigen is not known.

This was the immunoSEQ v3.0 assay at survey level. Measured with immunoSEQ multiplex PCR; TCRdb has only the in-frame clones, and not every one. The sample shows some 19,000 clones, approximately 84% of them seen only once. This chain connects TRBV5-6 to TRBJ1-2; D is uncertain. The clonotype originates from a man between 18 and 35 years old with HIV. The source material was unsorted PBMCs, sampled 0.9 years after starting antiretroviral therapy. The CDR3 DNA reads as TGTGCCAGCAGCTTGGCCGGGAGGACGAATGGCTACACCTTC. Translation: CASSLAGRTNGYTF.